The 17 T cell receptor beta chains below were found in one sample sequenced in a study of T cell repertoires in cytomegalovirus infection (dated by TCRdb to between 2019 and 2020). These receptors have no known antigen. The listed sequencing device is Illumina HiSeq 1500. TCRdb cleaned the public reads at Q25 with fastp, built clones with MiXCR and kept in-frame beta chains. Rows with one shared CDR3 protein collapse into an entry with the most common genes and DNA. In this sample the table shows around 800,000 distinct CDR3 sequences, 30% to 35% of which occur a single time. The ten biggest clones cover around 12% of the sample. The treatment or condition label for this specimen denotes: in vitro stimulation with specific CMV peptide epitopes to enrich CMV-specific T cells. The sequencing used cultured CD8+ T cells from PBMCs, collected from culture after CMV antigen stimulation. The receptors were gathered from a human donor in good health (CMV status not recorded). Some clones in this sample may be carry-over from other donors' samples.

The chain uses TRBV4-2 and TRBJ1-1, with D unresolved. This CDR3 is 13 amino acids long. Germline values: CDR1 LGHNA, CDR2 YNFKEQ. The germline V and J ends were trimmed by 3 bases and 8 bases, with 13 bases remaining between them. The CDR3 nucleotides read TGTGCCAGCAGCCACGAGGCTTACCGAGAAGCTTTCTTT. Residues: CASSHEAYREAFF.

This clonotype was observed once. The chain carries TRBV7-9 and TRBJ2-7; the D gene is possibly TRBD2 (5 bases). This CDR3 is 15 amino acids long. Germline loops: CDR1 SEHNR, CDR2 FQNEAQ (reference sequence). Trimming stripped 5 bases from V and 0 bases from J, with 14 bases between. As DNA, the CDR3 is TGTGCCAGCAGCCCACGCCGGGGAAGCTCCTACGAGCAGTACTTC. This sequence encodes CASSPRRGSSYEQYF. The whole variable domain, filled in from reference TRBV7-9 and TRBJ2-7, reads DTGVSQNPRHKITKRGQNVTFRCDPISEHNRLYWYRQTLGQGPEFLTYFQNEAQLEKSRLLSDRFSAERPKGSFSTLEIQRTEQGDSAMYLCASSPRRGSSYEQYFGPGTRLTVT.

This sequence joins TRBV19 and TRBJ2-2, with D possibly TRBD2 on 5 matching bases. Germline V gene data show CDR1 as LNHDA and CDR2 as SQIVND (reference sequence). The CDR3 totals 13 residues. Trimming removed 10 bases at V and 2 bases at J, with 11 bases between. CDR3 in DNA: TGTGCCACCGAGGGAATTAACACCGGGGAGCTGTTTTTT. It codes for CATEGINTGELFF.

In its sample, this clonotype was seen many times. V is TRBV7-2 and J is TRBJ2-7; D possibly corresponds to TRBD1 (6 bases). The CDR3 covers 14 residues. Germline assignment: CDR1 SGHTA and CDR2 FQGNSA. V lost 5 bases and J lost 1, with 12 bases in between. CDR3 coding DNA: TGTGCCAGCAGCGTCAGGGGTAGGTCCTACGAGCAGTACGTC. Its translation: CASSVRGRSYEQYV.

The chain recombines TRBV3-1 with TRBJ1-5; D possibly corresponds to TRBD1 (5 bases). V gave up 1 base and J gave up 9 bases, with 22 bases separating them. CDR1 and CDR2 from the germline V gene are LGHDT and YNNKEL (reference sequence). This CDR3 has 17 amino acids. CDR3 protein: CASSQGLMAGPRVPQHF. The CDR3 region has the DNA TGTGCCAGCAGCCAAGGACTTATGGCAGGGCCAAGGGTGCCCCAGCATTTT.

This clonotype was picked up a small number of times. CDR3 protein: CASSPQASSYNEQFF. CDR3 in DNA: TGTGCCAGCAGTCCACAGGCGAGCTCCTACAATGAGCAGTTCTTC. The V gene is TRBV27, the J gene TRBJ2-1; perhaps TRBD1 as D (5 bases). The CDR3 has 15 amino acids. Trimming took off 5 bases at V and 0 bases at J, with 11 bases between the two ends. Germline lookup yields CDR1 MNHEY and CDR2 SMNVEV (reference sequence).

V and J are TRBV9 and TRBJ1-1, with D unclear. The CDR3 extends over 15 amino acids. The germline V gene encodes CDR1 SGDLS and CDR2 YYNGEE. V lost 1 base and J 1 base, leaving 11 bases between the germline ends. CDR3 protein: CASSVWASKNTEAFF. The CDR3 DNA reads TGTGCCAGCAGCGTATGGGCCAGCAAGAACACTGAAGCTTTCTTT.

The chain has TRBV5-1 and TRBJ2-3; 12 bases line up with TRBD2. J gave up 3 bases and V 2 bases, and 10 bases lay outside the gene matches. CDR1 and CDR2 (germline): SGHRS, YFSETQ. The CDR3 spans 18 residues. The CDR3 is CASSFSLAGGPGTDTQYF. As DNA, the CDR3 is TGCGCCAGCAGCTTCTCGCTAGCGGGGGGGCCCGGGACAGATACGCAGTATTTT. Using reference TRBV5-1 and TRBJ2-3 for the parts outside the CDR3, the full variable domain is KAGVTQTPRYLIKTRGQQVTLSCSPISGHRSVSWYQQTPGQGLQFLFEYFSETQRNKGNFPGRFSGRQFSNSRSEMNVSTLELGDSALYLCASSFSLAGGPGTDTQYFGPGTRLTVL.

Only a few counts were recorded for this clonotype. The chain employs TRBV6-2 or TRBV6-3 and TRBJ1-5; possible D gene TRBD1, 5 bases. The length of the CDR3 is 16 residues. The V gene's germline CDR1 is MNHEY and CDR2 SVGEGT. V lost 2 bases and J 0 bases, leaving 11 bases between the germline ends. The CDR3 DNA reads TGTGCCAGCAGTTACGACAGTAGTTATAGCAATCAGCCCCAGCATTTT. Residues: CASSYDSSYSNQPQHF.

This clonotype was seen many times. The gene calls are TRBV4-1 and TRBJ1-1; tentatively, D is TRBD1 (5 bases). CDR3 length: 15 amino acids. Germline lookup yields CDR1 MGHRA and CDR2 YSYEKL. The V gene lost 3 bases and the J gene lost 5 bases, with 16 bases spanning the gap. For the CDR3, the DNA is TGCGCCAGCAGCCAGAAGGGAGGGGTGGGTACTGAAGCTTTCTTT. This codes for CASSQKGGVGTEAFF.

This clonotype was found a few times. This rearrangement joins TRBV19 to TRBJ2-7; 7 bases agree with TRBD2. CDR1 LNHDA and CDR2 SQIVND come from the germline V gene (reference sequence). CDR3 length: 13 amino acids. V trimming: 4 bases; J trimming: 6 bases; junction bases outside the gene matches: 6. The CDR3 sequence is CASSTAGDREQYF. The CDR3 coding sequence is TGTGCCAGTAGTACCGCGGGGGACCGCGAGCAGTACTTC.

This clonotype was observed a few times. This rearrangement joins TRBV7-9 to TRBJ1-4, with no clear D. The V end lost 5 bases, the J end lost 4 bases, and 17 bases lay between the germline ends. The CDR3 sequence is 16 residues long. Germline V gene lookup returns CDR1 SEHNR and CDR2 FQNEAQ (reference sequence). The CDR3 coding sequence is TGTGCCAGCAGCGACGATGCAGGACCCCATAATGAAAAACTGTTTTTT. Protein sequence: CASSDDAGPHNEKLFF.

CDR3 residues: CASSYSVDSGDYGYTF. As DNA, the CDR3 is TGTGCCAGCAGTTACTCGGTTGACTCAGGGGACTATGGCTACACCTTC. The chain combines TRBV6-2 or TRBV6-3 with TRBJ1-2; a weak D match, TRBD1 (6 bases). Per the germline V gene, CDR1 is MNHEY and CDR2 is SVGEGT. V was clipped by 0 bases and J by 3 bases, with 14 bases between them. The CDR3 sequence is 16 residues long.

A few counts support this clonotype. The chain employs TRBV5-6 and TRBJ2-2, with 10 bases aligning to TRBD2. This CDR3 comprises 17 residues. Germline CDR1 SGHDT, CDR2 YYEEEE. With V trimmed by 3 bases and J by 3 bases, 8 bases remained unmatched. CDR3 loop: CASSSGSGGLYTGELFF. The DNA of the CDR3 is TGTGCCAGCAGCTCGGGTAGCGGGGGGCTTTACACCGGGGAGCTGTTTTTT.

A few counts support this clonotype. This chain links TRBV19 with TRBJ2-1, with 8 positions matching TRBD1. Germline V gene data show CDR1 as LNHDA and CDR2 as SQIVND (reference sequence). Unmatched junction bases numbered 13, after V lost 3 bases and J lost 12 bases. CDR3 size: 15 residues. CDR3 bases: TGTGCCAGTAGTATTGTATCAGGACAGGGAAGGGCGCAGTTCTTC. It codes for CASSIVSGQGRAQFF. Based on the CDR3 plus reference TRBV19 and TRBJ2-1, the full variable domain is DGGITQSPKYLFRKEGQNVTLSCEQNLNHDAMYWYRQDPGQGLRLIYYSQIVNDFQKGDIAEGYSVSREKKESFPLTVTSAQKNPTAFYLCASSIVSGQGRAQFFGPGTRLTVL.

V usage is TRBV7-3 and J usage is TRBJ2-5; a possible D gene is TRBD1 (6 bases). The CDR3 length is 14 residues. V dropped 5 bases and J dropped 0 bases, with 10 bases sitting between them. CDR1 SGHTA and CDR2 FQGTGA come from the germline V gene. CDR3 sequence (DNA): TGTGCCAGCAGCCCGGGACACTACCAAGAGACCCAGTACTTC. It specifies CASSPGHYQETQYF.

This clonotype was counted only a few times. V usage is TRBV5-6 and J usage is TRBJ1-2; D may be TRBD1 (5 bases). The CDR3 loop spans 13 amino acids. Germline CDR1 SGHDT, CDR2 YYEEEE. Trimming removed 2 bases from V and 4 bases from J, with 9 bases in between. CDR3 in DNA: TGTGCCAGCAGCTTCCGGACAACCTATGGCTACACCTTC. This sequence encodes CASSFRTTYGYTF.